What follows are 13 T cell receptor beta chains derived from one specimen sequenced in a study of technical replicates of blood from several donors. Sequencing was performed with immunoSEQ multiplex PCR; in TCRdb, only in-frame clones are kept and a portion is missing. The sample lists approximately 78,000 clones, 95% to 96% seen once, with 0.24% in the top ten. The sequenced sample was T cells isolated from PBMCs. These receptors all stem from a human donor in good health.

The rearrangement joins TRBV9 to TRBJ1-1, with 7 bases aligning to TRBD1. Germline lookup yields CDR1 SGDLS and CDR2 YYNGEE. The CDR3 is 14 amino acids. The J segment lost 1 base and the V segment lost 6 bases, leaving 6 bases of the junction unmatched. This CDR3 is CASKGARGNTEAFF. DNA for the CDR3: TGTGCCAGCAAGGGGGCACGGGGGAACACTGAAGCTTTCTTT.

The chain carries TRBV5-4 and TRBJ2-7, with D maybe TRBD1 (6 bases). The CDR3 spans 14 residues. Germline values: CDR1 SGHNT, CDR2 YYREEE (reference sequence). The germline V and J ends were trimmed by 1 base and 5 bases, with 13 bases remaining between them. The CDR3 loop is CASSLRQGSHEQYF. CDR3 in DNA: TGTGCCAGCAGCTTGAGGCAGGGGTCCCACGAGCAGTACTTC.

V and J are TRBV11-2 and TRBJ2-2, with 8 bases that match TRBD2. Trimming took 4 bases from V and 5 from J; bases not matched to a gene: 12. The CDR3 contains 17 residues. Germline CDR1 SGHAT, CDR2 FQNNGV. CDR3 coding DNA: TGTGCCAGCAGCTCCAGCCGGGGCGGGAGGAAGACCGGGGAGCTGTTTTTT. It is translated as CASSSSRGGRKTGELFF.

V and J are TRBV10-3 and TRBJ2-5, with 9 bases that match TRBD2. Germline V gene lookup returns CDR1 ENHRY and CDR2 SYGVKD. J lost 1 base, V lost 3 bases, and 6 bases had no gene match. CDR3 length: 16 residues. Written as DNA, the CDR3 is TGTGCCATCAGTGACGATGGGCGGGGGGGCCAAGAGACCCAGTACTTC. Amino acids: CAISDDGRGGQETQYF.

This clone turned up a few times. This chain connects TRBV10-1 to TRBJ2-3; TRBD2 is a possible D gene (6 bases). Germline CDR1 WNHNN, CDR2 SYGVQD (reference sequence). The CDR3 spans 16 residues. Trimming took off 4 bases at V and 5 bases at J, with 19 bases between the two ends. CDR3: CASSGGAAGEVDTQYF. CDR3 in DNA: TGCGCCAGCAGTGGCGGTGCAGCGGGCGAGGTAGATACGCAGTATTTT.

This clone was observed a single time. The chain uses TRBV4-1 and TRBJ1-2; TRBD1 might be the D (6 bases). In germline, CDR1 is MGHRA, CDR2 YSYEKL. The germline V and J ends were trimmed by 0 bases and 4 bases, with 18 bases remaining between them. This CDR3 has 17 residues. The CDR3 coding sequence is TGCGCCAGCAGCCAAGAACCCTCTGGGGGCGCGGGCTATGGCTACACCTTC. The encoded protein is CASSQEPSGGAGYGYTF.

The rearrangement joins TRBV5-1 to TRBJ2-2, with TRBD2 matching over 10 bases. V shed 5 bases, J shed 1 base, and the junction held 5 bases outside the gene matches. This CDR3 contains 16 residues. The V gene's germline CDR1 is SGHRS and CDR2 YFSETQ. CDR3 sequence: CASRPGLAVNTGELFF. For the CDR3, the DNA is TGCGCCAGCAGACCCGGACTAGCGGTGAACACCGGGGAGCTGTTTTTT. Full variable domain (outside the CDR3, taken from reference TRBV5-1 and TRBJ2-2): KAGVTQTPRYLIKTRGQQVTLSCSPISGHRSVSWYQQTPGQGLQFLFEYFSETQRNKGNFPGRFSGRQFSNSRSEMNVSTLELGDSALYLCASRPGLAVNTGELFFGEGSRLTVL.

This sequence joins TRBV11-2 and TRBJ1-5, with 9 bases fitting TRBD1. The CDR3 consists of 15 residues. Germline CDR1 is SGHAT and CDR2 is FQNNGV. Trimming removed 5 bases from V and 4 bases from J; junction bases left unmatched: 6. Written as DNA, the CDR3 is TGTGCCAGCAGCCAGGACAGGGGATTTAATCAGCCCCAGCATTTT. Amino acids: CASSQDRGFNQPQHF.

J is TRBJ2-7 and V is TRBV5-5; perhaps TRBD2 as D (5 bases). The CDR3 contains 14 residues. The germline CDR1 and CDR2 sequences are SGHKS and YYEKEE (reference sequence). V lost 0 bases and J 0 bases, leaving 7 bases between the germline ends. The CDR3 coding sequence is TGTGCCAGCAGCTTGGAGCGGAGCTCCTACGAGCAGTACTTC. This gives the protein CASSLERSSYEQYF.

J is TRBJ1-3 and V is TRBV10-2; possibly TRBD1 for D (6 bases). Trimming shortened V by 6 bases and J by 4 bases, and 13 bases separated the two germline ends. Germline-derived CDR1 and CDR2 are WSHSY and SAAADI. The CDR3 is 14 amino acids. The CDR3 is CASRNTGRGNTIYF. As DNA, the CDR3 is TGCGCCAGCAGGAACACAGGGCGGGGAAACACCATATATTTT.

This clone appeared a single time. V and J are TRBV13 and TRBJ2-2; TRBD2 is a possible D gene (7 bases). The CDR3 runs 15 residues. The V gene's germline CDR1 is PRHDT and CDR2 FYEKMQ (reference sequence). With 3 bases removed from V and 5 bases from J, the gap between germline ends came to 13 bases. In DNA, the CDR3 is TGTGCCAGCAGCTTGGGGGGGCGCCTGACCGGGGAGCTGTTTTTT. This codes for CASSLGGRLTGELFF.

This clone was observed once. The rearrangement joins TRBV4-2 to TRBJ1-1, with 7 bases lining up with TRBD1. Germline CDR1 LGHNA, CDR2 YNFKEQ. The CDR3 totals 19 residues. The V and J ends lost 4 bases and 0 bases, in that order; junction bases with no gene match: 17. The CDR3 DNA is TGTGCCAGCAGCCTATCCTTTTCGAGCCAGGGGGTTTTGAACACTGAAGCTTTCTTT. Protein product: CASSLSFSSQGVLNTEAFF.

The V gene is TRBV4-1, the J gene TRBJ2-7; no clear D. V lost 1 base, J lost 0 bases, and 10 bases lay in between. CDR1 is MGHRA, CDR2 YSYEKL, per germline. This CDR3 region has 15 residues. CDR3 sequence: CASSQASAASYEQYF. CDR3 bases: TGCGCCAGCAGCCAAGCCTCTGCGGCCTCCTACGAGCAGTACTTC.